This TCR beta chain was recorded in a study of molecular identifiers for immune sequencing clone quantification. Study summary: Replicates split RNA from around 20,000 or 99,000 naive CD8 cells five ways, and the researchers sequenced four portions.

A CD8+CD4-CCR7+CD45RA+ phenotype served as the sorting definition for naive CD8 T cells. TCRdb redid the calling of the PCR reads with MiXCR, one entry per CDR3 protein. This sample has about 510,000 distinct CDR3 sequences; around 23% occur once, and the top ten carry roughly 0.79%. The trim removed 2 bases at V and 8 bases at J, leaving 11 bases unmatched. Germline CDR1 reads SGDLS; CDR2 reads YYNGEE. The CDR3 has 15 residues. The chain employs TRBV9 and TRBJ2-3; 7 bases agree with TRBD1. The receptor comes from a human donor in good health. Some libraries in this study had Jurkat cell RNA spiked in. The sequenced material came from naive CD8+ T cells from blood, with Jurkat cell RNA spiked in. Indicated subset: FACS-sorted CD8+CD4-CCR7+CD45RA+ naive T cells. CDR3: CASSVRGIDPATQYF. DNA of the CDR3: TGTGCCAGCAGCGTCAGGGGGATCGATCCAGCTACGCAGTATTTT.